This paragraph covers one T cell receptor (beta chain) sequence. Primers: 60 Vbeta forward and 13 Jbeta reverse. Method: immunoSEQ multiplex PCR; TCRdb's copy keeps in-frame clones and lacks some. This sample carries over 150,000 clones, 80% of them seen once, and the ten largest clones take roughly 13%. V lost 6 bases and J 3 bases, leaving 9 bases between the germline ends. Germline V lookup: CDR1 SGHTA, CDR2 FQGTGA. The CDR3 consists of 13 residues. This sample was included in a study of cytomegalovirus exposure and HLA in healthy donors. The TCR was taken from a man in his thirties or forties in good health and CMV-seropositive. This chain uses TRBV7-3 with TRBJ2-1; no clear D gene. The sample consisted of PBMCs. DNA for the CDR3: TGTGCCAGCAGGCTGAGCCTCTACAATGAGCAGTTCTTC. This sequence encodes CASRLSLYNEQFF.